This T cell receptor beta chain was documented in a study of blood T cell repertoires in COVID-19. The V gene lost 8 bases and the J gene lost 4 bases, with 18 bases spanning the gap. The length of the CDR3 is 14 residues. Germline lookup yields CDR1 MDHEN and CDR2 SYDVKM. Authors' methods: From reference gene primer amplification, estimates of nucleated cell counts were derived. Data came from immunoSEQ multiplex PCR; TCRdb stores just in-frame clones and leaves some out. V, J and clone size are those of that table, while D and trimming were read from the DNA. Found here are 250,000 to 300,000 clones, about 86% of them singletons; the top ten hold approximately 4%.

Sequencing was performed on peripheral blood. The receptor comes from a man younger than 35 with active or convalescent COVID-19. This chain connects TRBV28 to TRBJ2-7; the D gene is possibly TRBD1 (6 bases). This chain's CDR3 is CASSKTLQGYEQYF. The CDR3 DNA reads TGTGCCAGCTCCAAGACCTTACAGGGATACGAGCAGTACTTC.